This T cell receptor (beta chain) is drawn from a study of blood T cell repertoires in COVID-19. In the authors' workflow: From reference gene primer amplification, estimates of nucleated cell counts were derived. Clones were read by immunoSEQ multiplex PCR, and TCRdb kept only the in-frame ones, dropping some. That table furnishes V, J and clone size, whereas the DNA furnished D and trimming. Of around 100,000 clones in the sample, about 89% are singletons; the top ten hold around 15%. The source of this sequence is a man aged 50 or older with acute or convalescent COVID-19. The sample consisted of peripheral blood.

The CDR3 sequence: CATSGLQGPNQPQHF. The CDR3 DNA reads TGTGCCACCAGTGGCCTGCAGGGGCCCAATCAGCCCCAGCATTTT. This rearrangement joins TRBV24-1 to TRBJ1-5; TRBD1 might be the D (6 bases). Trimming stripped 5 bases from V and 3 bases from J, with 13 bases between. The V gene's germline CDR1 is KGHDR and CDR2 SFDVKD. This CDR3 spans 15 amino acids.